This is a list of T cell receptor beta chains from one sample in a study of CD8+ T cells in alopecia areata. The assay was immunoSEQ multiplex PCR, and TCRdb's table has in-frame clones only and misses some. The sample contains 75,000 to 100,000 clones, around 44% of which appear only once. The source material was CD4+ T cells sorted from blood. The receptors come from a human donor with alopecia areata. The CDR3 runs from the conserved cysteine through the conserved F or W. D genes are given only for firm matches. Part of the rows lack a size; the others show once, few, many or a class for expanded clones.

size,J,D,V,DNA,CDR3
few,TRBJ2-3,.,TRBV30,TGTGCCTGGAGTGTAAAGTCAGATACGCAGTATTTT,CAWSVKSDTQYF
few,TRBJ2-7,.,TRBV28,TGTGCCAGCCATCAGAGGGATCGACCCTACGAGCAGTACTTC,CASHQRDRPYEQYF
.,TRBJ1-2,.,TRBV6-5,TGTGCCAGCAGGCCCGGGACCCTAAACTATGGCTACACCTTC,CASRPGTLNYGYTF
.,TRBJ2-4,.,TRBV15,TGTGCCACCAGCAGAGACAGCCGGGGCCCAAACATTCAGTACTTC,CATSRDSRGPNIQYF
few,TRBJ2-5,.,TRBV4-3,TGCGCCAGCAGCCAAGATTGGGGCAGGACATACTTC,CASSQDWGRTYF
.,TRBJ2-6,TRBD2,TRBV28,TGTGCCAGCAGGACGGGACTAGGGGACCTCCTAGGTGGGGCCAACGTCCTGACTTTC,CASRTGLGDLLGGANVLTF
.,TRBJ1-1,.,TRBV2,TGTGCCAGCAGCGGGCAGGTGAACACTGAAGCTTTCTTT,CASSGQVNTEAFF
.,TRBJ1-2,.,TRBV29-1,TGCAGCGTTGAAGATCCGGTTGTGGGATATGGCTACACCTTC,CSVEDPVVGYGYTF
few,TRBJ1-3,TRBD1,TRBV29-1,TGCAGCGCAACTGGACAGGGGGGTGGAAACACCATATATTTT,CSATGQGGGNTIYF
few,TRBJ2-1,.,TRBV29-1,TGCAGCGTTGAAGGCGGGGCCAATCCCTACAATGAGCAGTTCTTC,CSVEGGANPYNEQFF
.,TRBJ2-5,.,TRBV28,TGTGCCAGCAGAACACCGGAGACCCAGTACTTC,CASRTPETQYF
.,TRBJ2-5,.,TRBV13,TGTGCCAGCACTCTCGCACCGCAAGAGACCCAGTACTTC,CASTLAPQETQYF
.,TRBJ2-1,TRBD2,TRBV29-1,TGCAGCGTAAAGGGGACTAGCGGGAGGGGGTCCTACAATGAGCAGTTCTTC,CSVKGTSGRGSYNEQFF
.,TRBJ2-2,.,TRBV29-1,TGCAGCGTTGAAGATCCGAAGGCCATCTACCCCGGGGAGCTGTTTTTT,CSVEDPKAIYPGELFF
few,TRBJ2-1,.,TRBV29-1,TGCAGCGTCGTTCCCCTTTTAGCAAACTATGAGCAGTTCTTC,CSVVPLLANYEQFF
.,TRBJ2-3,.,TRBV2,TGTGCCAGCAGGACAAACACAGATACGCAGTATTTT,CASRTNTDTQYF
few,TRBJ1-5,.,TRBV19,TGTGCCAGTAGTGCACTCCAGGGTTACAATCAGCCCCAGCATTTT,CASSALQGYNQPQHF
few,TRBJ2-6,TRBD2,TRBV29-1,TGCAGCGTTCGGGGGGTCTCCGGGGCCAACGTCCTGACTTTC,CSVRGVSGANVLTF
once,TRBJ2-3,.,TRBV20-1,TGCAGTGCTAGCTCAGAAGATACGCAGTATTTT,CSASSEDTQYF
.,TRBJ2-5,.,TRBV7-9,TGTGCCAGCACCTTCCGGGACTCCGAGACCCAGTACTTC,CASTFRDSETQYF